The 9 T cell receptor beta chains given below trace back to one sample, sequenced in a study of CD8 T cells in ankylosing spondylitis. One entry per CDR3 protein results from TCRdb running MiXCR on the 5' RACE reads. The sample contains about 150,000 distinct CDR3 sequences, approximately 44% of which appear only once. Sample: synovial fluid, either unsorted or a sorted T cell fraction (not recorded which). The receptors here all came from a male donor with ankylosing spondylitis.

This clonotype occurred many times. The chain joins TRBV28 to TRBJ2-7; either TRBD1 or TRBD2 may supply D (5 bases each). The CDR3 extends over 12 amino acids. Trimming stripped 8 bases from V and 5 bases from J, with 13 bases between. Germline values: CDR1 MDHEN, CDR2 SYDVKM. As DNA, the CDR3 is TGTGCCAGCCCCAGCCGAGGGGACGAGCAGTACTTC. This translates into CASPSRGDEQYF.

J is TRBJ1-5 and V is TRBV7-8; D call uncertain. V was clipped by 3 bases and J by 0 bases, with 15 bases between them. CDR3 length equals 17 residues. Germline V gene lookup returns CDR1 SGHVS and CDR2 FQNEAQ. In DNA, the CDR3 is TGTGCCAGCAGCTTGGAAGCTAGACGGGATAGCAATCAGCCCCAGCATTTT. This translates into CASSLEARRDSNQPQHF.

The rearrangement joins TRBV12-3 or TRBV12-4 to TRBJ2-3, with no clear D. The CDR3 runs 19 residues. Trimming removed 3 bases from V and 0 bases from J, with 22 bases in between. This CDR3 reads CASSLAPLYGPLSTDTQYF. CDR3 nucleotide sequence: TGTGCCAGCAGTTTGGCCCCGCTCTACGGTCCCCTTAGCACAGATACGCAGTATTTT.

J is TRBJ1-3 and V is TRBV12-3 or TRBV12-4; D is possibly TRBD1 (5 bases). The CDR3 consists of 18 residues. Trimming removed 5 bases from V and 0 bases from J, with 20 bases in between. CDR3 region: CASSPTPPGRTSGNTIYF. The CDR3 nucleotides are TGTGCCAGCAGTCCAACCCCGCCGGGACGGACCTCTGGAAACACCATATATTTT.

V gene TRBV7-9 combines with J gene TRBJ1-2; D unresolved. V was trimmed by 3 bases and J by 8 bases, leaving 10 bases between them. Per germline, CDR1 SEHNR and CDR2 FQNEAQ (reference sequence). The CDR3 totals 12 residues. CDR3 nucleotide sequence: TGTGCCAGCAGCTTTCGGGTGGAGGGCTACACCTTC. Translated: CASSFRVEGYTF. The entire variable domain, with the rest obtained from reference TRBV7-9 and TRBJ1-2, is as follows: DTGVSQNPRHKITKRGQNVTFRCDPISEHNRLYWYRQTLGQGPEFLTYFQNEAQLEKSRLLSDRFSAERPKGSFSTLEIQRTEQGDSAMYLCASSFRVEGYTFGSGTRLTVV.

This chain joins TRBV6-1 and TRBJ1-1, with D unresolved. Trimming took 5 bases from V and 1 from J, leaving 17 bases between them. The V gene's germline CDR1 is MNHNS and CDR2 SASEGT. The CDR3 length is 16 residues. CDR3 in amino acids: CASSPPGVGENTEAFF. The CDR3 DNA follows: TGTGCCAGCAGTCCCCCAGGAGTGGGCGAGAACACTGAAGCTTTCTTT.

This clonotype was observed at least ten times. The rearrangement joins TRBV6-2 or TRBV6-3 to TRBJ1-5; D uncertain. Trimming took off 4 bases at V and 5 bases at J, with 15 bases between the two ends. This CDR3 has 15 residues. Germline V gene lookup returns CDR1 MNHEY and CDR2 SVGEGT. The CDR3 DNA reads as TGTGCCAGCAGTTTGCCGGGGTCAGCCTATCAGCCCCAGCATTTT. This gives the protein CASSLPGSAYQPQHF.

This clonotype showed up just a few times. The chain has TRBV30 and TRBJ1-1, with 8 bases fitting TRBD1. This CDR3 region has 14 residues. Germline values: CDR1 GTSNPN, CDR2 SVGIG (reference sequence). The junction had 4 bases not matched to a gene; V was cut back by 3 bases and J by 1 base. CDR3 sequence (DNA): TGTGCCTGGAGAAGGCAGGGGGCGAACACTGAAGCTTTCTTT. Its protein is CAWRRQGANTEAFF.

This clonotype was picked up one time. The rearrangement links TRBV5-1 to TRBJ2-4; D is unclear. Germline CDR1 and CDR2: SGHRS and YFSETQ. The CDR3 length is 13 residues. The V end lost 3 bases, the J end lost 1 base, and 5 bases lay between the germline ends. CDR3 residues: CASSSAAKNIQYF. The CDR3 region has the DNA TGCGCCAGCAGCTCGGCGGCCAAAAACATTCAGTACTTC. The whole variable domain, filled in from reference TRBV5-1 and TRBJ2-4, reads KAGVTQTPRYLIKTRGQQVTLSCSPISGHRSVSWYQQTPGQGLQFLFEYFSETQRNKGNFPGRFSGRQFSNSRSEMNVSTLELGDSALYLCASSSAAKNIQYFGAGTRLSVL.